The TCR beta chain described here comes from a study of blood T cells in healthy people across ages. The study, taken as a whole, reports: TCR beta diversity per million T cells fell roughly linearly with age. Long-lived donors exceeded aged donors in naive CD4+ cells and diversity.

This clonotype was detected only once. Its matching antigen is unknown. Sample-barcoded 5' priming and a J-beta primer mix drove a second PCR of roughly 7 to 11 cycles. A template-switch adaptor containing 12 random nucleotides labeled each cDNA molecule. Each CDR3 protein gets one entry after TCRdb re-called the 5' RACE reads with MiXCR. Among about 800,000 distinct CDR3 sequences listed, more than 45% were seen once. The authors extracted at least 5 micrograms of total RNA per sample. Germline V gives CDR1 SQVTM, CDR2 ANQGSEA. This CDR3 contains 12 residues. With V trimmed by 7 bases and J by 7 bases, 5 bases remained unmatched.

This TCR was recovered from a man between 25 and 39 years old in good health. The chain joins TRBV29-1 to TRBJ1-4; 8 bases match TRBD1. Sequenced: blood. CDR3 coding DNA: TGCAGCGGCGGACAGGGACGTGAAAAACTGTTTTTT. Its protein product is CSGGQGREKLFF. Variable domain in full (rest from reference TRBV29-1 and TRBJ1-4): SAVISQKPSRDICQRGTSLTIQCQVDSQVTMMFWYRQQPGQSLTLIATANQGSEATYESGFVIDKFPISRPNLTFSTLTVSNMSPEDSSIYLCSGGQGREKLFFGSGTQLSVL.